The rows below give T cell receptor beta chains drawn from one sample of a study of shared clonotypes between healthy human individuals. The data were produced by immunoSEQ multiplex PCR, yet TCRdb's version contains in-frame clones alone and is incomplete. The sample holds roughly 1,500,000 clones, approximately 98.5% seen once. Sequencing was performed on naive CD4+ T cells sorted from blood. All receptors come from a man aged 25 to 40 in good health. Both conserved end residues are part of each CDR3. The order of the fields is CDR3 protein, CDR3 DNA, V gene, D gene, J gene, clone size. The D gene is left open where the match is weak. Size tells how often a clone was seen (once, few, many) or the class of an expanded clone, and some rows leave it out.

CAISEFTGTEAFF,TGTGCCATCAGTGAGTTTACGGGGACTGAAGCTTTCTTT,TRBV10-3,NA,TRBJ1-1,once
CASSLLLMNTEAFF,TGTGCCAGCAGTTTGCTTTTGATGAACACTGAAGCTTTCTTT,TRBV28,NA,TRBJ1-1,NA
CASSPGRGKNIQYF,TGTGCCAGCTCTCCCGGGAGGGGCAAAAACATTCAGTACTTC,TRBV18,TRBD2,TRBJ2-4,NA
CAIKTQGGTDTQYF,TGTGCCATCAAGACACAGGGTGGCACAGATACGCAGTATTTT,TRBV10-3,NA,TRBJ2-3,NA
CASYLAGAQNEQFF,TGTGCCAGCTATCTAGCGGGAGCACAGAATGAGCAGTTCTTC,TRBV28,TRBD2,TRBJ2-1,NA
CASSLAGLAGVGELFF,TGTGCCAGCAGCTTAGCGGGACTAGCGGGAGTCGGGGAGCTGTTTTTT,TRBV7-9,TRBD2,TRBJ2-2,once
CASTKTYTEAFF,TGTGCCAGTACCAAAACTTACACTGAAGCTTTCTTT,TRBV19,NA,TRBJ1-1,NA
CASSPEGFGYTF,TGTGCCAGCTCCCCCGAGGGATTCGGCTACACCTTC,TRBV18,NA,TRBJ1-2,once
CASSEARRGLQPQHF,TGTGCCAGCAGTGAAGCGCGGAGGGGTCTCCAGCCCCAGCATTTT,TRBV6-1,NA,TRBJ1-5,NA
CASPLHAGDYGYTF,TGCGCCAGCCCACTACACGCGGGCGACTATGGCTACACCTTC,TRBV4-1,NA,TRBJ1-2,NA
CASSEKQSRYNQPQHF,TGTGCCAGCAGTGAAAAGCAATCACGTTACAATCAGCCCCAGCATTTT,TRBV6-1,NA,TRBJ1-5,NA
CASSGTGRRNEQFF,TGTGCCAGCAGCGGAACGGGACGCCGCAATGAGCAGTTCTTC,TRBV9,NA,TRBJ2-1,NA
CASSVDRGRYTF,TGTGCCAGCAGTGTCGACAGGGGACGCTACACCTTC,TRBV6-1,TRBD1,TRBJ1-2,NA
CASSPLAEITYEQYF,TGTGCCAGCAGCCCACTAGCGGAGATTACCTACGAGCAGTACTTC,TRBV14,TRBD2,TRBJ2-7,NA
CASSLALWDTDPNGYTF,TGTGCCAGCAGCTTAGCGCTCTGGGACACCGATCCAAATGGCTACACCTTC,TRBV7-2,NA,TRBJ1-2,NA
CASSYLGGANEKLFF,TGTGCCAGCAGTTACCTGGGGGGAGCTAATGAAAAACTGTTTTTT,TRBV28,NA,TRBJ1-4,NA
CASSPGAKGEQYF,TGTGCCAGCAGTCCAGGGGCGAAAGGCGAGCAGTACTTC,TRBV25-1,NA,TRBJ2-7,NA
CASSLDPGLQETQYF,TGCGCCAGCAGCTTGGACCCGGGACTCCAAGAGACCCAGTACTTC,TRBV5-1,NA,TRBJ2-5,NA
CASSFLTGNPQETQYF,TGTGCCAGCAGCTTCCTTACAGGAAACCCTCAAGAGACCCAGTACTTC,TRBV5-6,NA,TRBJ2-5,NA
CASSRPGAGANVLTF,TGTGCCAGCAGTCGACCGGGGGCTGGGGCCAACGTCCTGACTTTC,TRBV28,NA,TRBJ2-6,NA
CASSHLGGAYEQYF,TGTGCCAGCAGCCACTTGGGCGGGGCCTACGAGCAGTACTTC,TRBV28,NA,TRBJ2-7,NA
CASSQDSRGRGYTF,TGCGCCAGCAGCCAAGATAGCAGGGGGAGAGGCTACACCTTC,TRBV4-3,TRBD1,TRBJ1-2,once
CASSLLLGAFF,TGTGCCAGCAGCTTGCTATTGGGAGCTTTCTTT,TRBV5-5,NA,TRBJ1-1,NA
CASSSGQSNQPQHF,TGTGCCAGCAGCTCGGGACAGAGCAATCAGCCCCAGCATTTT,TRBV9,TRBD1,TRBJ1-5,NA
CASSLSLGQHF,TGTGCCAGCAGTTTATCACTCGGCCAGCATTTT,TRBV28,NA,TRBJ1-5,NA
CASSPGFYEQYF,TGTGCCAGCTCACCAGGTTTCTACGAGCAGTACTTC,TRBV18,NA,TRBJ2-7,NA
CAISPRTGSDQPQHF,TGTGCCATCAGCCCGAGGACAGGGTCAGATCAGCCCCAGCATTTT,TRBV10-3,TRBD1,TRBJ1-5,NA
CASSFTSGSAGELFF,TGCGCCAGCAGCTTCACTAGCGGGAGTGCCGGGGAGCTGTTTTTT,TRBV5-1,TRBD2,TRBJ2-2,NA
CASSLGGASHYGYTF,TGTGCCAGCAGCTTGGGAGGGGCGTCACACTATGGCTACACCTTC,TRBV5-8,NA,TRBJ1-2,NA
CASKEGGGANVLTF,TGTGCCAGCAAGGAAGGTGGGGGGGCCAACGTCCTGACTTTC,TRBV27,NA,TRBJ2-6,NA
CASSFGQGPDTQYF,TGCGCCAGCAGCTTCGGACAGGGTCCAGATACGCAGTATTTT,TRBV5-1,TRBD1,TRBJ2-3,NA
CASSGRTLRSLNTEAFF,TGCGCCAGCAGTGGTAGGACCTTGAGGAGTCTGAACACTGAAGCTTTCTTT,TRBV10-2,NA,TRBJ1-1,NA
CATSRDRGPDTEAFF,TGTGCCACCAGCAGAGACAGGGGGCCGGACACTGAAGCTTTCTTT,TRBV15,TRBD1,TRBJ1-1,NA
CASSPRDRGGKLFF,TGCGCCAGCAGCCCCCGGGACAGGGGGGGAAAACTGTTTTTT,TRBV4-1,TRBD1,TRBJ1-4,NA
CAMAMGTGTMAGYTF,TGTGCCATGGCTATGGGGACTGGGACTATGGCTGGCTACACCTTC,TRBV10-3,NA,TRBJ1-2,NA
CASSFAGRNTGELFF,TGCGCCAGCAGCTTTGCAGGACGGAACACCGGGGAGCTGTTTTTT,TRBV5-1,NA,TRBJ2-2,NA
CASSLAGTANTEAFF,TGTGCCAGCAGCTTAGCCGGGACAGCCAACACTGAAGCTTTCTTT,TRBV7-2,TRBD1,TRBJ1-1,once
CASGLSASNEAQYF,TGTGCTAGTGGTTTGTCGGCTTCCAATGAGGCCCAGTACTTC,TRBV12-5,NA,TRBJ2-5,NA
CASSQDGRSYEQYF,TGTGCCAGCAGCCAAGATGGTCGGTCCTACGAGCAGTACTTC,TRBV4-2,NA,TRBJ2-7,NA
CASSLRQGAAQPQHF,TGTGCCAGCAGTTTACGGCAGGGGGCGGCTCAGCCCCAGCATTTT,TRBV28,TRBD1,TRBJ1-5,once
CASSPGRLVNTIYF,TGTGCCAGCAGCCCTGGGAGGTTGGTTAACACCATATATTTT,TRBV5-5,NA,TRBJ1-3,NA
CASSVAPSHYGYTF,TGTGCCAGCAGCGTAGCCCCCAGTCATTATGGCTACACCTTC,TRBV9,NA,TRBJ1-2,NA
CASFKWNEQFF,TGTGCCAGCTTCAAGTGGAATGAGCAGTTCTTC,TRBV28,NA,TRBJ2-1,NA
CASSLGLAGGTDTQYF,TGTGCCAGCAGCTTAGGTCTAGCAGGAGGCACAGATACGCAGTATTTT,TRBV7-6,NA,TRBJ2-3,NA
CASSYSTKETQYF,TGTGCCAGCAGTTACTCGACTAAAGAGACCCAGTACTTC,TRBV6-5,NA,TRBJ2-5,NA
CASSQVSRLAGNTDTQYF,TGTGCCAGCAGCCAAGTTTCCAGACTAGCGGGAAACACAGATACGCAGTATTTT,TRBV4-2,TRBD2,TRBJ2-3,NA
CASSPPFRNTEAFF,TGTGCCAGCTCACCACCGTTCAGGAACACTGAAGCTTTCTTT,TRBV18,NA,TRBJ1-1,NA
CASSFSTGFYTGELFF,TGTGCCAGCAGTTTCTCGACAGGGTTCTACACCGGGGAGCTGTTTTTT,TRBV28,TRBD1,TRBJ2-2,NA
CASSLGQEVGELFF,TGTGCCAGCAGCTTAGGACAGGAGGTCGGGGAGCTGTTTTTT,TRBV7-8,NA,TRBJ2-2,NA
CASSPVAGRPAETQYF,TGTGCCAGCTCACCGGTGGCAGGACGGCCCGCAGAGACCCAGTACTTC,TRBV18,NA,TRBJ2-5,NA
CSVVGTPGSTDTQYF,TGCAGCGTTGTGGGAACCCCGGGTAGCACAGATACGCAGTATTTT,TRBV29-1,NA,TRBJ2-3,NA
CASSSQGARPPPQHF,TGCGCCAGCAGCTCTCAGGGGGCGCGTCCTCCGCCCCAGCATTTT,TRBV5-1,TRBD1,TRBJ1-5,NA
CASSPGAQGEQFF,TGCGCCAGCAGCCCCGGTGCCCAGGGTGAGCAGTTCTTC,TRBV5-1,NA,TRBJ2-1,NA
CASSSNPGLTPYEQYF,TGTGCCAGCAGCTCAAACCCGGGGTTAACTCCCTACGAGCAGTACTTC,TRBV11-2,NA,TRBJ2-7,NA
CASGSGVDWGTGELFF,TGTGCTAGTGGTTCCGGGGTTGATTGGGGGACCGGGGAGCTGTTTTTT,TRBV12-5,NA,TRBJ2-2,once
CASSKGLAGAGDTQYF,TGTGCCAGCAGCAAGGGACTAGCGGGAGCTGGGGATACGCAGTATTTT,TRBV5-8,TRBD2,TRBJ2-3,NA
CASSRRDRSSSGANVLTF,TGTGCCAGCAGTCGCCGGGACAGATCGAGCTCTGGGGCCAACGTCCTGACTTTC,TRBV27,TRBD1,TRBJ2-6,NA
CASSTGGGEQFF,TGTGCCAGCAGCACGGGGGGCGGAGAGCAGTTCTTC,TRBV7-6,NA,TRBJ2-1,NA
CASSPSGRFYEQYF,TGTGCCAGCAGCCCCTCGGGACGGTTCTACGAGCAGTACTTC,TRBV11-2,NA,TRBJ2-7,NA